One sample yielded the 31 T cell receptor beta chains listed below, sequenced in a study of cytomegalovirus exposure and HLA in healthy donors (dated by TCRdb to about 2017). The library was produced with the immunoSEQ multiplex PCR assay. The multiplex PCR relied on a mix of 60 forward primers for TCR Vbeta segments and 13 reverse primers for TCR Jbeta segments. TCRdb took this table from immuneACCESS and kept in-frame rearrangements with V and J called. Such tables lack part of the clones; where checked against another copy, unresolved V genes explain under half of the gap, and the rest is unexplained. The sample records some 170,000 clones, approximately 76% of which are singletons. Around 1.5% of the sample rests with the top ten. Sequences were obtained from PBMCs. These receptors originate from a man in his sixties in good health and CMV-seronegative.

This CDR3 reads CASSLQGALQYF. The DNA of the CDR3 is TGTGCCAGCAGCTTACAGGGGGCTCTGCAGTACTTC. The chain joins TRBV28 to TRBJ2-7; 9 bases line up with TRBD1. The length of the CDR3 is 12 residues. V lost 6 bases to trimming and J lost 9 bases; unmatched junction nucleotides: 6. Germline V gene data show CDR1 as MDHEN and CDR2 as SYDVKM.

The rearrangement uses TRBV7-7 and TRBJ2-5, with a weak D call TRBD1 (5 bases). Trimming removed 5 bases from V and 2 bases from J, with 9 bases in between. The CDR3 sequence is 13 residues long. CDR1 is SSHAT, CDR2 FNYEAQ, per germline (reference sequence). CDR3 DNA: TGTGCCAGCAGCCTCCGACAGCAAGAGACCCAGTACTTC. It translates to CASSLRQQETQYF.

This CDR3 reads CASSSRPGQGGSGELFF. The DNA of the CDR3 is TGTGCCAGCAGCTCCCGACCGGGACAGGGGGGATCCGGGGAGCTGTTTTTT. The chain combines TRBV5-4 with TRBJ2-2; TRBD1 aligns across 11 bases. The CDR3 length is 17 residues. After removal of 3 bases from V and 6 bases from J, the junction contained 10 bases not matched to a gene. Germline CDR1 reads SGHNT; CDR2 reads YYREEE (reference sequence).

The V and J genes are TRBV5-1 and TRBJ2-5, with 16 positions matching TRBD2. V lost 4 bases and J lost 10; bases outside the gene matches: 7. Germline V gene data show CDR1 as SGHRS and CDR2 as YFSETQ. This CDR3 contains 15 residues. The CDR3 nucleotides read TGCGCCAGCAGCCCCGGGACTAGCGGGGGGGCGGGCCAGTACTTC. This gives the protein CASSPGTSGGAGQYF.

This sequence joins TRBV29-1 and TRBJ1-1; no definite D call. Trimming left V 1 base short and J 0 bases short, with 6 bases between. CDR1 and CDR2 (germline): SQVTM, ANQGSEA. The length of the CDR3 is 13 residues. CDR3 residues: CSVEAFMNTEAFF. The CDR3 nucleotides read TGCAGCGTTGAAGCCTTTATGAACACTGAAGCTTTCTTT.

The rearrangement uses TRBV9 and TRBJ2-3; 11 nucleotides agree with TRBD2. V gave up 0 bases and J gave up 2 bases; unmatched junction bases: 5. The CDR3 totals 17 residues. Germline V lookup: CDR1 SGDLS, CDR2 YYNGEE. CDR3 DNA sequence: TGTGCCAGCAGCGTAGATACTAGCGGGGGCTACACAGATACGCAGTATTTT. It yields the protein CASSVDTSGGYTDTQYF. The entire variable domain, with the rest obtained from reference TRBV9 and TRBJ2-3, is as follows: DSGVTQTPKHLITATGQRVTLRCSPRSGDLSVYWYQQSLDQGLQFLIQYYNGEERAKGNILERFSAQQFPDLHSELNLSSLELGDSALYFCASSVDTSGGYTDTQYFGPGTRLTVL.

This chain uses TRBV7-2 with TRBJ2-1; D possibly corresponds to TRBD1 (6 bases). The V end lost 5 bases, the J end lost 4 bases, and 12 bases lay between the germline ends. The CDR3 runs to 14 residues. Germline CDR1 and CDR2: SGHTA and FQGNSA. The CDR3 nucleotides read TGTGCCAGCAGCGGACAGTGGATTTACAATGAGCAGTTCTTC. Translation: CASSGQWIYNEQFF.

This clone was found once. J is TRBJ1-4 and V is TRBV19; tentative D call: TRBD1 (6 bases). The CDR3 is made up of 15 amino acids. CDR1 is LNHDA, CDR2 SQIVND, per germline (reference sequence). With 3 bases removed from V and 4 bases from J, the gap between germline ends came to 12 bases. The CDR3 protein is CASSIATGFNEKLFF. The CDR3, as DNA: TGTGCCAGTAGTATTGCGACAGGCTTTAATGAAAAACTGTTTTTT.

As to this clone: Other nucleotide sequences in the sample specify the same CDR3. The gene calls are TRBV9 and TRBJ2-3, with 9 bases lining up with TRBD2. V lost 0 bases and J lost 1; bases outside the gene matches: 3. The CDR3 spans 16 residues. Germline CDR1 and CDR2: SGDLS and YYNGEE. CDR3 bases: TGTGCCAGCAGCGTAGGAGCTAGCGGGGGCACAGATACGCAGTATTTT. This sequence encodes CASSVGASGGTDTQYF.

The genes are TRBV6-5 and TRBJ2-1; D gene ambiguous. Looked up from germline, CDR1 is MNHEY and CDR2 is SVGAGI. CDR3 size: 13 residues. Trimming removed 2 bases at V and 9 bases at J, with 11 bases between. The CDR3 DNA is TGTGCCAGCAGTTACCGTACTACGAGTGAGCAGTTCTTC. Protein product: CASSYRTTSEQFF.

The V gene is TRBV6-5, the J gene TRBJ1-5; D is unresolved. Trimming removed 6 bases at V and 5 bases at J, with 11 bases between. The germline V gene encodes CDR1 MNHEY and CDR2 SVGAGI. The CDR3 has 13 amino acids. The CDR3: CASSPKMDQPQHF. CDR3 coding DNA: TGTGCCAGCAGCCCTAAGATGGATCAGCCCCAGCATTTT.

This chain joins TRBV9 and TRBJ1-3; TRBD1 might be the D (5 bases). The CDR3 spans 13 residues. Germline V CDR1 and CDR2: SGDLS, YYNGEE. Trimming removed 2 bases from V and 4 bases from J, with 7 bases in between. In nucleotides, the CDR3 is TGTGCCAGCAGCGTGGAGGGGGGAAACACCATATATTTT. Translating gives CASSVEGGNTIYF.

The chain couples TRBV5-1 to TRBJ2-1, with 10 bases fitting TRBD2. Germline CDR1 and CDR2: SGHRS and YFSETQ. The J segment lost 3 bases and the V segment lost 4 bases, leaving 13 bases of the junction unmatched. The CDR3 is 18 residues long. This CDR3 reads CASSPLASTSGVYNEQFF. CDR3 coding DNA: TGCGCCAGCAGCCCTTTAGCGAGTACTAGCGGGGTCTACAATGAGCAGTTCTTC.

The chain links TRBV28 to TRBJ1-2, with TRBD1 matching over 7 bases. Germline CDR1 and CDR2: MDHEN and SYDVKM. J was trimmed by 4 bases and V by 3 bases; bases with no gene match: 5. The CDR3 totals 14 residues. The CDR3 DNA reads TGTGCCAGCAGTTTCCCAGGGGGTGGCTATGGCTACACCTTC. As protein: CASSFPGGGYGYTF.

As to this clone: At one of its ends the junction is not consistent with the germline gene, which may arise from a read error. The chain joins TRBV7-9 to TRBJ1-1; 7 bases match TRBD1. This CDR3 contains 15 residues. Germline CDR1 SEHNR, CDR2 FQNEAQ (reference sequence). The CDR3 is CSSSLQGPMNTEAFF. The CDR3 coding sequence is TGTTCCAGCAGCTTACAGGGGCCGATGAACACTGAAGCTTTCTTT.

The chain carries TRBV19 and TRBJ1-4, with TRBD1 matching over 7 bases. With V trimmed by 1 base and J by 8 bases, 13 bases remained unmatched. The CDR3 extends over 17 amino acids. Germline V gives CDR1 LNHDA, CDR2 SQIVND (reference sequence). CDR3 nucleotides: TGTGCCAGTAGTATAGGTAGAGGGGGCAGTCGGAACGAAAAACTGTTTTTT. This translates into CASSIGRGGSRNEKLFF.

The chain carries TRBV5-8 and TRBJ2-7; tentatively, D is TRBD1 (5 bases). Germline CDR1 and CDR2: SGHTS and YDEGEE. The V and J ends lost 7 bases and 1 base respectively, with 12 bases between them. The CDR3 extends over 13 amino acids. CDR3 DNA sequence: TGTGCCAGCCGTTCCCGACAGTCCTACGAGCAGTACTTC. This gives the protein CASRSRQSYEQYF. Full variable domain (rest looked up from reference TRBV5-8 and TRBJ2-7): EAGVTQSPTHLIKTRGQQATLRCSPISGHTSVYWYQQALGLGLQFLLWYDEGEERNRGNFPPRFSGRQFPNYSSELNVNALELEDSALYLCASRSRQSYEQYFGPGTRLTVT.

The chain couples TRBV20-1 to TRBJ2-7; D may be TRBD1 (5 bases). Germline V CDR1 and CDR2: DFQATT, SNEGSKA (reference sequence). V was pared by 0 bases and J by 8 bases, with 8 bases between. This CDR3 region has 11 residues. As DNA, the CDR3 is TGCAGTGCTAGAGAGGGGCAAAAGCAGTACTTC. Its protein product is CSAREGQKQYF.

V gene TRBV7-8 combines with J gene TRBJ2-7; possible D gene TRBD2, 5 bases. The germline V gene encodes CDR1 SGHVS and CDR2 FQNEAQ. The CDR3 extends over 11 amino acids. Trimming shortened V by 5 bases and J by 7 bases, and 9 bases separated the two germline ends. CDR3 nucleotides: TGTGCCAGCAGCCCCGAGGGTGAGCAGTACTTC. Translation: CASSPEGEQYF.

The V and J genes are TRBV5-1 and TRBJ2-1, with D uncertain. Germline values: CDR1 SGHRS, CDR2 YFSETQ. The length of the CDR3 is 14 residues. Trimming left V 2 bases short and J 3 bases short, with 9 bases between. CDR3 nucleotides: TGCGCCAGCAGCTTCGGCGAGGTCTACAATGAGCAGTTCTTC. Translated: CASSFGEVYNEQFF.

The CDR3 protein is CAISPGLAAEMDQYF. The DNA of the CDR3 is TGTGCCATCAGCCCGGGACTAGCGGCGGAAATGGACCAGTACTTC. J is TRBJ2-5 and V is TRBV10-3, with TRBD2 matching over 11 bases. V dropped 6 bases and J dropped 10; count of bases not matched to a gene: 13. This CDR3 is built from 15 residues. The germline V gene encodes CDR1 ENHRY and CDR2 SYGVKD.

CDR3 DNA: TGTGCCAGCAGCGTAGTTGGGGGGTGGAACACTGAAGCTTTCTTT. Translated: CASSVVGGWNTEAFF. The chain couples TRBV9 to TRBJ1-1, with D maybe TRBD1 (5 bases). CDR1 is SGDLS and CDR2 is YYNGEE in the germline V gene. Trimming pared 0 bases from V and 1 base from J, leaving 10 bases between. The length of the CDR3 is 15 residues.

The V and J genes are TRBV7-9 and TRBJ2-1; 14 bases match TRBD2. The CDR3 loop spans 19 amino acids. The germline CDR1 and CDR2 sequences are SEHNR and FQNEAQ (reference sequence). The J segment lost 0 bases and the V segment lost 4 bases, leaving 8 bases of the junction unmatched. The CDR3 DNA reads as TGTGCCAGCAGCTCCCCCGGGACTAGCGGGGGCGGCTCCTACAATGAGCAGTTCTTC. Protein: CASSSPGTSGGGSYNEQFF.

This rearrangement joins TRBV5-1 to TRBJ2-2, with D perhaps matching TRBD2 (6 bases). The CDR3 consists of 14 residues. Germline CDR1 SGHRS, CDR2 YFSETQ. V dropped 2 bases and J dropped 7 bases, with 12 bases sitting between them. The CDR3 reads CASSFGGNIGELFF. The CDR3 region has the DNA TGCGCCAGCAGCTTTGGAGGGAATATCGGGGAGCTGTTTTTT.

In the case of this clone: The sample holds other DNA sequences that translate to the same CDR3. The rearrangement uses TRBV5-4 and TRBJ1-1; 7 bases agree with TRBD1. There are 15 residues in the CDR3. Looked up from germline, CDR1 is SGHNT and CDR2 is YYREEE (reference sequence). V shed 4 bases, J shed 0 bases, and the junction held 6 bases outside the gene matches. CDR3 nucleotide sequence: TGTGCCAGCAGCCCACTAACAGGGGTGAACACTGAAGCTTTCTTT. Translation: CASSPLTGVNTEAFF. Using reference TRBV5-4 and TRBJ1-1 for the parts outside the CDR3, the full variable domain is ETGVTQSPTHLIKTRGQQVTLRCSSQSGHNTVSWYQQALGQGPQFIFQYYREEENGRGNFPPRFSGLQFPNYSSELNVNALELDDSALYLCASSPLTGVNTEAFFGQGTRLTVV.

The V and J genes are TRBV4-2 and TRBJ1-4; no reliable D call. V lost 1 base and J 7 bases, leaving 7 bases between the germline ends. Germline V lookup: CDR1 LGHNA, CDR2 YNFKEQ. The CDR3 length is 13 residues. The CDR3 coding sequence is TGTGCCAGCAGCCAAGTTCGGGGTGAAAAACTGTTTTTT. Encoded protein: CASSQVRGEKLFF.

V usage is TRBV6-5 and J usage is TRBJ1-4; D is uncertain. Germline V gene lookup returns CDR1 MNHEY and CDR2 SVGAGI. The CDR3 sequence is 13 residues long. V gave up 4 bases and J gave up 4 bases, with 7 bases separating them. The CDR3 sequence is CASSLRYNEKLFF. In DNA form, the CDR3 reads TGTGCCAGCAGTTTGCGATATAATGAAAAACTGTTTTTT.

V gene TRBV11-1 combines with J gene TRBJ2-1; 7 nucleotides align to TRBD2. This CDR3 comprises 13 residues. Germline CDR1 is SGHAT and CDR2 is FQDESV (reference sequence). The ends lost 8 bases at V and 5 bases at J; junction bases unmatched: 6. The CDR3 reads CASRREANNEQFF. CDR3 sequence (DNA): TGTGCCAGCCGTCGGGAGGCTAACAATGAGCAGTTCTTC.

This sequence joins TRBV25-1 and TRBJ2-1; unclear D gene. Germline V CDR1 and CDR2: MGHDK, SYGVNS. V lost 5 bases to trimming and J lost 3 bases, with 11 bases between them. This CDR3 has 14 amino acids. This chain's CDR3 is CASSRPGDYNEQFF. The CDR3 region has the DNA TGTGCCAGCAGTCGTCCAGGCGACTACAATGAGCAGTTCTTC. Full variable domain (outside the CDR3, taken from reference TRBV25-1 and TRBJ2-1): EADIYQTPRYLVIGTGKKITLECSQTMGHDKMYWYQQDPGMELHLIHYSYGVNSTEKGDLSSESTVSRIRTEHFPLTLESARPSHTSQYLCASSRPGDYNEQFFGPGTRLTVL.

V and J are TRBV30 and TRBJ2-2; D possibly corresponds to TRBD2 (7 bases). Germline lookup yields CDR1 GTSNPN and CDR2 SVGIG (reference sequence). The CDR3 is 14 amino acids. The V end lost 2 bases, the J end lost 6 bases, and 13 bases lay between the germline ends. CDR3 region: CAWSIRGAAGELFF. CDR3 DNA: TGTGCCTGGAGTATACGGGGGGCTGCCGGGGAGCTGTTTTTT.

J is TRBJ2-5 and V is TRBV10-2, with 9 nucleotides matching TRBD2. The germline gives CDR1 WSHSY, CDR2 SAAADI. The J segment lost 2 bases and the V segment lost 4 bases, leaving 5 bases of the junction unmatched. This CDR3 has 15 amino acids. CDR3 coding DNA: TGCGCCAGCAGTGTTAGCGGGGGCCTTCAAGAGACCCAGTACTTC. Its translation: CASSVSGGLQETQYF.